This is a list of T cell receptor beta chains from one sample in a study of T cells after yellow fever vaccination. Each CDR3 protein gets one entry after TCRdb re-called the 5' RACE reads with MiXCR. The data contain a few hundred thousand distinct CDR3 sequences, roughly 4.3% of them singletons. The sequencing here drew on PBMCs, taken 5 days after the yellow fever booster vaccination. The receptors originated from a man younger than 35 who received the YFV17D yellow fever vaccine. CDR3s include the opening cysteine and the closing phenylalanine or tryptophan. The order of the fields is J gene, V gene, clone size, D gene, CDR3 protein, CDR3 DNA. The D gene is left open where the match is weak. Part of the rows lack a size; the others show once, few, many or a class for expanded clones.

J: TRBJ1-2
V: TRBV12-3/TRBV12-4
size: few
D: TRBD1
CDR3: CASSRPGTGKPGYTF
DNA: TGTGCCAGCAGTCGTCCCGGGACAGGGAAACCTGGCTACACCTTC

J: TRBJ1-2
V: TRBV2
size: -
D: -
CDR3: CASSPGRRANYGYTF
DNA: TGTGCCAGCAGCCCCGGACGTAGAGCTAACTATGGCTACACCTTC

J: TRBJ2-4
V: TRBV5-4
size: once
D: TRBD1
CDR3: CASSLDSGTGENIQYF
DNA: TGTGCCAGCAGCTTGGACTCCGGGACAGGGGAAAACATTCAGTACTTC

J: TRBJ2-7
V: TRBV27
size: -
D: TRBD1
CDR3: CASSLRDRGYEQYF
DNA: TGTGCCAGCAGTTTAAGGGACAGGGGGTACGAGCAGTACTTC

J: TRBJ2-5
V: TRBV7-9
size: -
D: -
CDR3: CASSPWDQETQYF
DNA: TGTGCCAGCAGCCCCTGGGACCAAGAGACCCAGTACTTC

J: TRBJ2-1
V: TRBV27
size: few
D: TRBD2
CDR3: CASSTVAGSSYNEQFF
DNA: TGTGCCAGCAGTACAGTAGCGGGGAGCTCCTACAATGAGCAGTTCTTC

J: TRBJ2-1
V: TRBV7-9
size: -
D: -
CDR3: CASSSAGNEQFF
DNA: TGTGCCAGCAGCTCCGCCGGGAATGAGCAGTTCTTC

J: TRBJ1-4
V: TRBV4-2
size: many
D: -
CDR3: CASSPLATATNEKLFF
DNA: TGTGCCAGCAGCCCCCTTGCGACAGCAACTAATGAAAAACTGTTTTTT

J: TRBJ2-1
V: TRBV7-7
size: -
D: -
CDR3: CASSLARTYPDNEQFF
DNA: TGTGCTAGCAGCTTAGCGCGGACCTACCCAGACAATGAGCAGTTCTTC

J: TRBJ2-5
V: TRBV4-3
size: few
D: TRBD2
CDR3: CASSLAGGPWETQYF
DNA: TGCGCCAGCAGCCTAGCGGGGGGGCCTTGGGAGACCCAGTACTTC

J: TRBJ1-1
V: TRBV6-2/TRBV6-3
size: many
D: -
CDR3: CASSYSRGEAFF
DNA: TGTGCCAGCAGTTACTCCCGGGGTGAAGCTTTCTTT

J: TRBJ2-3
V: TRBV20-1
size: few
D: -
CDR3: CSSGPVTDTQYF
DNA: TGCAGCTCGGGACCCGTCACAGATACGCAGTATTTT

J: TRBJ2-1
V: TRBV7-6
size: many
D: -
CDR3: CASSLSTWDEQFF
DNA: TGTGCCAGCAGCTTAAGTACTTGGGATGAGCAGTTCTTC

J: TRBJ1-5
V: TRBV12-3/TRBV12-4
size: many
D: -
CDR3: CASSLMDRNQPQHF
DNA: TGTGCCAGCAGTTTAATGGATCGCAATCAGCCCCAGCATTTT

J: TRBJ1-5
V: TRBV4-1
size: few
D: -
CDR3: CASSSNSDSNQPQHF
DNA: TGCGCCAGCAGCTCCAACTCGGACAGCAATCAGCCCCAGCATTTT

J: TRBJ2-5
V: TRBV6-5
size: few
D: -
CDR3: CASSYGQGIETQYF
DNA: TGTGCCAGCAGTTACGGTCAGGGTATTGAGACCCAGTACTTC

J: TRBJ2-1
V: TRBV5-1
size: few
D: -
CDR3: CASSLGFSAAGNEQFF
DNA: TGCGCCAGCAGCTTGGGATTCTCGGCAGCCGGAAATGAGCAGTTCTTC

J: TRBJ1-2
V: TRBV5-1
size: many
D: -
CDR3: CASSFERNYGYTF
DNA: TGCGCCAGCAGCTTTGAACGGAACTATGGCTACACCTTC

J: TRBJ2-1
V: TRBV7-2
size: few
D: TRBD2
CDR3: CVTGAGIPRYNEQFF
DNA: TGTGTCACGGGAGCGGGAATCCCTAGGTACAATGAGCAGTTCTTC

J: TRBJ1-6
V: TRBV12-3/TRBV12-4
size: -
D: -
CDR3: CASSLQRGSSPLHF
DNA: TGTGCCAGCAGTTTACAACGGGGAAGTTCACCCCTCCACTTT

J: TRBJ2-3
V: TRBV12-3/TRBV12-4
size: few
D: TRBD2
CDR3: CASSLPSGADTQYF
DNA: TGTGCCAGCAGTTTACCAAGCGGGGCAGATACGCAGTATTTT

J: TRBJ2-7
V: TRBV9
size: -
D: TRBD2
CDR3: CASSAEASGTYEQYF
DNA: TGTGCCAGCAGCGCCGAAGCCAGCGGGACCTACGAGCAGTACTTC

J: TRBJ2-2
V: TRBV5-1
size: many
D: TRBD2
CDR3: CASSRGGSPGELFF
DNA: TGCGCCAGCAGCCGGGGGGGTTCCCCTGGGGAGCTGTTTTTT

J: TRBJ2-1
V: TRBV4-3
size: many
D: -
CDR3: CASSQDEGTAYNEQFF
DNA: TGCGCCAGCAGCCAAGATGAAGGGACGGCATACAATGAGCAGTTCTTC

J: TRBJ1-1
V: TRBV27
size: many
D: -
CDR3: CASSIQENTEAFF
DNA: TGTGCCAGCAGTATCCAGGAGAACACTGAAGCTTTCTTT

J: TRBJ2-5
V: TRBV7-2
size: -
D: -
CDR3: CASSPAGPLETQYF
DNA: TGTGCCAGCAGCCCAGCCGGGCCTCTAGAGACCCAGTACTTC

J: TRBJ1-2
V: TRBV4-1
size: -
D: -
CDR3: CASSQMRGGNGYTF
DNA: TGCGCCAGCAGCCAAATGAGGGGGGGGAATGGCTACACCTTC

J: TRBJ2-1
V: TRBV7-3
size: few
D: -
CDR3: CASSFPGATVNNEQFF
DNA: TGTGCCAGCAGCTTTCCGGGGGCGACGGTGAACAATGAGCAGTTCTTC

J: TRBJ2-2
V: TRBV28
size: many
D: -
CDR3: CASSRGRKNTGELFF
DNA: TGTGCCAGCAGCCGCGGACGGAAGAACACCGGGGAGCTGTTTTTT

J: TRBJ2-3
V: TRBV3-1
size: few
D: TRBD2
CDR3: CASSQEGLGTSGEADTQYF
DNA: TGTGCCAGCAGCCAAGAAGGCTTAGGGACTAGCGGGGAGGCAGATACGCAGTATTTT

J: TRBJ2-3
V: TRBV7-2
size: few
D: -
CDR3: CASSSVADTQYF
DNA: TGTGCCAGCAGTTCCGTAGCAGATACGCAGTATTTT

J: TRBJ2-5
V: TRBV9
size: few
D: TRBD2
CDR3: CASSVLAGGPETQYF
DNA: TGTGCCAGCAGCGTATTAGCGGGGGGACCAGAGACCCAGTACTTC

J: TRBJ2-7
V: TRBV5-4
size: few
D: -
CDR3: CAARDLSSYEQYF
DNA: TGTGCCGCACGGGACTTAAGCTCCTACGAGCAGTACTTC

J: TRBJ1-6
V: TRBV7-6
size: -
D: -
CDR3: CASSGQSISPLHF
DNA: TGTGCCAGCAGTGGACAGTCTATCTCACCCCTCCACTTT

J: TRBJ1-2
V: TRBV6-1
size: few
D: -
CDR3: CASSESRAWYGYTF
DNA: TGTGCCAGCAGTGAGTCCAGGGCATGGTATGGCTACACCTTC

J: TRBJ1-6
V: TRBV20-1
size: many
D: TRBD1
CDR3: CSAQTTGEGSPLHF
DNA: TGCAGTGCCCAGACCACAGGGGAGGGTTCACCCCTCCACTTT

J: TRBJ2-3
V: TRBV5-1
size: few
D: -
CDR3: CASSLLPSGTDTQYF
DNA: TGCGCCAGCAGCTTACTCCCTAGCGGCACAGATACGCAGTATTTT

J: TRBJ2-3
V: TRBV20-1
size: few
D: TRBD1
CDR3: CSARVTGADTQYF
DNA: TGCAGTGCTAGAGTTACAGGGGCCGATACGCAGTATTTT

J: TRBJ2-3
V: TRBV20-1
size: few
D: TRBD2
CDR3: CSARLLRGGLDTQYF
DNA: TGCAGTGCTAGATTGTTGCGGGGGGGCTTAGATACGCAGTATTTT

J: TRBJ2-2
V: TRBV9
size: few
D: TRBD1
CDR3: CASSQEQGLGGELFF
DNA: TGTGCCAGCAGCCAGGAACAGGGGTTGGGCGGGGAGCTGTTTTTT

J: TRBJ1-4
V: TRBV5-1
size: -
D: -
CDR3: CASSNSVGGEKLFF
DNA: TGCGCCAGCAGCAACTCCGTAGGGGGAGAAAAACTGTTTTTT